Below, 26 T cell receptor beta chains from the same sample are listed, as sequenced in a study of blood T cells in healthy people across ages. Then a second PCR, running about 7 to 11 cycles, was carried out with a sample-barcoded 5' primer and a J-beta primer mix. TCRdb passed the 5' RACE reads through MiXCR, listing each CDR3 protein once. The sample carries some 1,800,000 distinct CDR3 sequences, 30% to 40% recorded once. The sample taken for sequencing was blood. The receptors here all came from a human donor in good health.

This chain's CDR3 is CASSQRSGLFDEQFF. CDR3 DNA: TGCGCCAGCAGCCAACGGAGCGGCCTTTTTGATGAGCAGTTCTTC. This chain joins TRBV4-1 and TRBJ2-1, with TRBD2 as a possible D gene (5 bases). Trimming removed 2 bases from V and 8 bases from J, with 16 bases in between. The CDR3 extends over 15 amino acids. CDR1 and CDR2 (germline): MGHRA, YSYEKL.

This clonotype was observed many times. The chain joins TRBV12-3 or TRBV12-4 to TRBJ2-7, with D tentatively TRBD2 (5 bases). The CDR3 contains 13 residues. V lost 6 bases, J lost 6 bases, and 15 bases lay in between. CDR3 bases: TGTGCCAGCAGCCCCGGGCTAGCCTCCGAGCAGTACTTC. The encoded protein is CASSPGLASEQYF.

In this sample, this clonotype turned up a few times. The chain employs TRBV15 and TRBJ1-2; 7 positions agree with TRBD1. CDR1 and CDR2 from the germline V gene are LNHNV and YYDKDF (reference sequence). J lost 4 bases, V lost 0 bases, and 5 bases had no gene match. The CDR3 covers 15 residues. The CDR3 sequence is CATSRDRGQGYGYTF. For the CDR3, the DNA is TGTGCCACCAGCAGAGATAGGGGGCAGGGCTATGGCTACACCTTC.

The chain couples TRBV12-3 or TRBV12-4 to TRBJ2-4; D unresolved. Trimming pared 2 bases from V and 7 bases from J, leaving 15 bases between. The CDR3 loop spans 15 amino acids. The CDR3 DNA is TGTGCCAGCAGTTTAAACTTACTGCCTGGGAACATTCAGTACTTC. It yields the protein CASSLNLLPGNIQYF.

The V call is TRBV7-6, the J call TRBJ1-3, with D tentatively TRBD1 (5 bases). CDR3 length: 16 amino acids. V was shortened by 1 base and J by 4 bases, with 14 bases between the two germline ends. Germline CDR1 and CDR2: SGHVS and FNYEAQ. The CDR3 DNA reads as TGTGCCAGCAGCTTAGGAGGTCCAGGGACCGGAAACACCATATATTTT. Its protein product is CASSLGGPGTGNTIYF.

In its sample, this clonotype was seen a few times. The rearrangement uses TRBV9 and TRBJ2-7, with a possible D match to TRBD2 (5 bases). TRBJ2-5 explains the end of the DNA better; the J call may be wrong. The CDR3 consists of 15 residues. Germline V gene lookup returns CDR1 SGDLS and CDR2 YYNGEE. CDR3 in amino acids: CASSAYHGLQETQYF. The DNA for the CDR3 is TGTGCCAGCAGCGCGTATCACGGACTCCAAGAGACCCAGTACTTC.

There are a few counts of this clonotype. V and J are TRBV10-3 and TRBJ2-7; 10 nucleotides agree with TRBD1. The CDR3 runs 14 residues. After removal of 3 bases from V and 4 bases from J, the junction contained 3 bases not matched to a gene. The germline V gene has CDR1 ENHRY and CDR2 SYGVKD. The CDR3 region has the DNA TGTGCCATCAGTGAAAGGGACAGGGGTTACGAGCAGTACTTC. Translation: CAISERDRGYEQYF.

This clonotype was picked up a small number of times. The rearrangement joins TRBV20-1 to TRBJ2-3; D is perhaps TRBD2 (6 bases). V gave up 6 bases and J gave up 2 bases, with 21 bases separating them. The CDR3 length is 16 residues. Germline CDR1 DFQATT, CDR2 SNEGSKA (reference sequence). The CDR3 coding sequence is TGCAGTGCCTTGGAAGGGACTCCAGATATCACAGATACGCAGTATTTT. This codes for CSALEGTPDITDTQYF.

This clonotype showed up just a few times. The rearrangement links TRBV7-3 to TRBJ2-5; tentatively, D is TRBD1 or TRBD2 (5 bases each). Germline loops: CDR1 SGHTA, CDR2 FQGTGA. This CDR3 is 13 amino acids long. Trimming took off 5 bases at V and 5 bases at J, with 12 bases between the two ends. CDR3 sequence: CASSDTWGETQYF. The DNA for the CDR3 is TGTGCCAGCAGCGATACGTGGGGGGAGACCCAGTACTTC. The entire variable domain, with the rest obtained from reference TRBV7-3 and TRBJ2-5, is as follows: GAGVSQTPSNKVTEKGKYVELRCDPISGHTALYWYRQSLGQGPEFLIYFQGTGAADDSGLPNDRFFAVRPEGSVSTLKIQRTERGDSAVYLCASSDTWGETQYFGPGTRLLVL.

The chain is built from TRBV21-1 and TRBJ2-3; the D call TRBD2 from the table was never checked on the DNA. TRBV21-1 is noted as a pseudogene. The CDR3 has 17 residues. CDR3 bases: TGTGCCAGCAGCAAAGTAGGGACCCTTGGGGTGGCAGATACGCAGTATTTT. It specifies CASSKVGTLGVADTQYF.

Concerning this clonotype: One end of the junction fails to match germline, which may point to a read error. V gene TRBV20-1 combines with J gene TRBJ1-1; D uncertain. Germline V gene data show CDR1 as DFQATT and CDR2 as SNEGSKA (reference sequence). The CDR3 has 12 residues. CDR3 loop: CSTSKGGTEAFF. The CDR3 coding sequence is TGCAGTACTAGTAAGGGTGGGACTGAAGCTTTCTTT.

In its sample, this clonotype was seen a few times. The CDR3 nucleotides are TGCAGTGCTAGATCGGCAGGGTTCAGCACAGATACGCAGTATTTT. Translated: CSARSAGFSTDTQYF. The rearrangement links TRBV20-1 to TRBJ2-3, with a weak D call TRBD1 (5 bases). The CDR3 is 15 residues long. Deletions cut 2 bases from V and 0 bases from J, with 12 bases between. Germline V lookup: CDR1 DFQATT, CDR2 SNEGSKA (reference sequence).

This chain joins TRBV7-9 and TRBJ2-7; 8 nucleotides agree with TRBD2. The J call may be faulty, since TRBJ2-5 better matches the DNA end. This CDR3 has 15 residues. Germline V lookup: CDR1 SEHNR, CDR2 FQNEAQ (reference sequence). This CDR3 reads CASSPSGRGGETQYF. In DNA form, the CDR3 reads TGTGCCAGCAGCCCCTCCGGGAGGGGGGGCGAGACCCAGTACTTC.

DNA for the CDR3: TGTGCCAGCTCACCGAGCGTTCCTAATCAGCCCCAGCATTTT. Protein product: CASSPSVPNQPQHF. The genes are TRBV18 and TRBJ1-5; D is undetermined. The length of the CDR3 is 14 residues. V shed 3 bases and J shed 4 bases, with 10 bases lying between them. Germline CDR1 is KGHSH and CDR2 is LQKENI.

The chain couples TRBV29-1 to TRBJ2-7, with 8 bases aligning to TRBD2. The germline V gene has CDR1 SQVTM and CDR2 ANQGSEA. The CDR3 has 14 residues. Trimming took 7 bases from V and 3 from J; bases not matched to a gene: 11. CDR3 loop: CSAISGGNNYEQYF. CDR3 nucleotide sequence: TGCAGCGCTATAAGCGGGGGAAATAACTACGAGCAGTACTTC.

Only a few counts were recorded for this clonotype. This chain joins TRBV9 and TRBJ1-2; tentative D call: TRBD1 (5 bases). The CDR3 length is 14 residues. Trimming took off 3 bases at V and 2 bases at J, with 11 bases between the two ends. Germline CDR1 reads SGDLS; CDR2 reads YYNGEE. CDR3 nucleotide sequence: TGTGCCAGCAGCGCAAGGGGACGAAACTATGGCTACACCTTC. It yields the protein CASSARGRNYGYTF.

The genes are TRBV20-1 and TRBJ1-1; D call uncertain. CDR3 length: 13 amino acids. The V gene's germline CDR1 is DFQATT and CDR2 SNEGSKA (reference sequence). Trimming pared 3 bases from V and 5 bases from J, leaving 13 bases between. CDR3 residues: CSASQAGGTEAFF. CDR3 nucleotides: TGCAGTGCTAGTCAGGCAGGAGGAACTGAAGCTTTCTTT.

This clonotype was seen once. J is TRBJ2-1 and V is TRBV7-2; TRBD2 matches 9 bases. V gave up 5 bases and J gave up 8 bases; unmatched junction bases: 13. The CDR3 contains 16 residues. Per germline, CDR1 SGHTA and CDR2 FQGNSA. This CDR3 is CASSPARAGGLHEQFF. The CDR3 region has the DNA TGTGCCAGCAGCCCAGCACGAGCGGGGGGCCTCCATGAGCAGTTCTTC. Full variable domain (outside the CDR3, taken from reference TRBV7-2 and TRBJ2-1): GAGVSQSPSNKVTEKGKDVELRCDPISGHTALYWYRQSLGQGLEFLIYFQGNSAPDKSGLPSDRFSAERTGGSVSTLTIQRTQQEDSAVYLCASSPARAGGLHEQFFGPGTRLTVL.

The rearrangement uses TRBV20-1 and TRBJ1-1; D may be TRBD1 (5 bases). Per the germline V gene, CDR1 is DFQATT and CDR2 is SNEGSKA (reference sequence). The CDR3 length is 13 residues. The V gene lost 5 bases and the J gene lost 3 bases, with 13 bases spanning the gap. CDR3 amino acids: CSACHGGDTEAFF. CDR3 nucleotide sequence: TGCAGTGCTTGTCACGGGGGAGACACTGAAGCTTTCTTT.

The genes are TRBV6-2 or TRBV6-3 and TRBJ2-2; 7 nucleotides line up with TRBD1. The V segment lost 6 bases and the J segment 6 bases; nucleotides outside the gene matches: 13. The CDR3 consists of 16 residues. CDR1 is MNHEY and CDR2 is SVGEGT in the germline V gene. The chain's CDR3 is CASRRGRNLYPGELFF. The CDR3 nucleotides are TGTGCCAGCAGGAGGGGGCGAAATCTTTACCCCGGGGAGCTGTTTTTT.

This sequence joins TRBV18 and TRBJ2-2; TRBD2 is a possible D gene (6 bases). V shed 3 bases and J shed 7 bases, with 15 bases lying between them. The CDR3 is 15 residues long. Germline values: CDR1 KGHSH, CDR2 LQKENI. In DNA form, the CDR3 reads TGTGCCAGCTCACCGGGGGGACCCCGCTTCGGGGAGCTGTTTTTT. Protein: CASSPGGPRFGELFF.

Written as DNA, the CDR3 is TGTGCCAGCAGCTCGGGGCGGGGACGCGGGGCGAACTATGGCTACACCTTC. It encodes CASSSGRGRGANYGYTF. The chain employs TRBV7-2 and TRBJ1-2, with D tentatively TRBD1 (5 bases). The CDR3 is 17 amino acids. V was cut by 4 bases and J by 2 bases, with 20 bases left in between. Germline CDR1 SGHTA, CDR2 FQGNSA. Filled out from reference TRBV7-2 and TRBJ1-2, the complete variable domain reads GAGVSQSPSNKVTEKGKDVELRCDPISGHTALYWYRQSLGQGLEFLIYFQGNSAPDKSGLPSDRFSAERTGGSVSTLTIQRTQQEDSAVYLCASSSGRGRGANYGYTFGSGTRLTVV.

This clonotype has only a few counts. The rearrangement links TRBV12-3 or TRBV12-4 to TRBJ2-1; D unresolved. V was cut by 1 base and J by 12 bases, with 16 bases left in between. The CDR3 has 14 residues. Written as DNA, the CDR3 is TGTGCCAGCAGTTTAGGAGATCCACCCCTTATGCAGTTCTTC. Protein product: CASSLGDPPLMQFF.

This clonotype has just a few counts. The chain recombines TRBV20-1 with TRBJ2-5, with D uncertain. This CDR3 comprises 13 residues. Trimming cost V 1 base and J 1 base, with 7 bases left between them. Germline values: CDR1 DFQATT, CDR2 SNEGSKA (reference sequence). The CDR3 sequence is CSARVTVQETQYF. Here the CDR3 DNA reads TGCAGTGCTAGAGTAACGGTCCAAGAGACCCAGTACTTC.

This clonotype was found a few times. The junction and the germline gene differ at one end; a read error may be behind it. The rearrangement joins TRBV4-2 to TRBJ1-2; D ambiguous. Germline V gives CDR1 LGHNA, CDR2 YNFKEQ. CDR3 length: 16 amino acids. The CDR3 here is CASSQGPQQTNYGCTF. In nucleotides, the CDR3 is TGTGCCAGCAGCCAAGGACCACAGCAGACTAACTATGGCTGCACCTTC.

With regard to this clonotype: A read error may be the cause here, since a much bigger clone is one base away. This rearrangement joins TRBV28 to TRBJ1-2; D is ambiguous. The V gene's germline CDR1 is MDHEN and CDR2 SYDVKM. The CDR3 has 15 residues. Trimming removed 6 bases at V and 4 bases at J, with 18 bases between. The CDR3 sequence is CASSPLGNKGYGYTF. The CDR3 bases are TGTGCCAGCAGCCCGCTAGGGAACAAGGGCTATGGCTACACCTTC.